Sequencing of this T cell receptor beta chain was carried out in a study of shared clonotypes between healthy human individuals. Study-level information: In total, the donors were two women and a few men aged 18 to 49. The study's findings and limits: Unshared clonotypes carried lower generation probabilities than those common to all four donors.

TCRdb's table, derived via immunoSEQ multiplex PCR, lists solely in-frame clones and lacks some. The sample has millions of clones; approximately 94% are singletons. The V end was cut by 5 bases, the J end by 0 bases, with 18 bases between. The CDR3 covers 17 residues. CDR1 and CDR2 (germline): SGHTA, FQGNSA. A remark on this clone: Its antigen is not known.

Positive CCR7 selection of CD45RO-negative cells yielded the naive CD8 cells, and terminally differentiated effector memory CD45RA+ cells were excluded. The chain has TRBV7-2 and TRBJ2-3; no definite D call. Specimen: naive CD8+ T cells sorted from blood. This TCR came from a man aged 18-30 years in good health. The CDR3 nucleotides read TGTGCCAGCAGCGCCCACTTTCCGCGCGGTAGCACAGATACGCAGTATTTT. The encoded protein is CASSAHFPRGSTDTQYF.